The 9 T cell receptor beta chains below all came from one sample that was sequenced in a study of blood T cell repertoires in COVID-19. Profiled with immunoSEQ multiplex PCR; TCRdb holds only in-frame clones, not every one. The table lists some 390,000 clones, around 87% of them singletons. Source material: peripheral blood. Receptors originate from a human donor in a cohort sampled during active COVID-19.

The chain is built from TRBV7-7 and TRBJ2-5, with D tentatively TRBD1 (5 bases). The CDR3 is made up of 14 amino acids. Trimming cost V 4 bases and J 1 base, with 10 bases left between them. The germline V gene encodes CDR1 SSHAT and CDR2 FNYEAQ (reference sequence). CDR3 residues: CASSSLQGQETQYF. CDR3 DNA sequence: TGTGCCAGCAGCTCACTTCAGGGCCAAGAGACCCAGTACTTC.

The chain couples TRBV5-1 to TRBJ2-7; 15 bases align to TRBD2. Germline assignment: CDR1 SGHRS and CDR2 YFSETQ. This CDR3 comprises 16 residues. The J segment lost 0 bases and the V segment lost 3 bases, leaving 1 base of the junction unmatched. The CDR3 region has the DNA TGCGCCAGCAGCTCGGGACTAGCGGGAGGCTCCTACGAGCAGTACTTC. This translates into CASSSGLAGGSYEQYF.

The chain recombines TRBV4-1 with TRBJ2-4; the match to TRBD2 covers 8 bases. In germline, CDR1 is MGHRA, CDR2 YSYEKL. Unmatched junction bases numbered 7, after V lost 1 base and J lost 2 bases. The CDR3 runs 17 residues. The CDR3 nucleotides are TGCGCCAGCAGCCAAGTAGGAGCGGGAGTTACCAAAAACATTCAGTACTTC. It is translated as CASSQVGAGVTKNIQYF.

The rearrangement joins TRBV5-1 to TRBJ2-1; D is perhaps TRBD2 (5 bases). The CDR3 spans 14 residues. The germline V gene has CDR1 SGHRS and CDR2 YFSETQ. Between the trimmed V and J ends, which lost 2 bases and 3 bases, there was a span of 9 bases. The CDR3 spells CASSLSGNYNEQFF. The CDR3 DNA reads TGCGCCAGCAGCTTATCGGGAAACTACAATGAGCAGTTCTTC. Full variable domain (missing parts from reference TRBV5-1 and TRBJ2-1): KAGVTQTPRYLIKTRGQQVTLSCSPISGHRSVSWYQQTPGQGLQFLFEYFSETQRNKGNFPGRFSGRQFSNSRSEMNVSTLELGDSALYLCASSLSGNYNEQFFGPGTRLTVL.

The chain carries TRBV13 and TRBJ2-7, with 7 positions matching TRBD2. CDR3 size: 14 residues. Germline values: CDR1 PRHDT, CDR2 FYEKMQ (reference sequence). V was pared by 4 bases and J by 3 bases, with 6 bases of the junction left unmatched. The CDR3 sequence is CASSSGWEGYEQYF. The CDR3 nucleotides are TGTGCCAGCAGCTCCGGGTGGGAGGGCTACGAGCAGTACTTC.

The table lists this clone with a count of one. V gene TRBV3-1 (or the pseudogene TRBV3-2) combines with J gene TRBJ1-1, with D hard to call. Per the germline V gene, CDR1 is LGHDT and CDR2 is YNNKEL (reference sequence). The CDR3 loop spans 13 amino acids. With 3 bases removed from V and 11 bases from J, the gap between germline ends came to 16 bases. For the CDR3, the DNA is TGTGCCAGCAGCCAGGTTCCCCGAGGATGGGCTTTCTTT. Its protein is CASSQVPRGWAFF.

This clone was found a few times. The chain recombines TRBV3-1 (or the pseudogene TRBV3-2) with TRBJ1-6; TRBD1 aligns across 10 bases. V gave up 2 bases and J gave up 2 bases; unmatched junction bases: 6. Germline V gene lookup returns CDR1 LGHDT and CDR2 YNNKEL (reference sequence). The CDR3 runs 18 residues. DNA for the CDR3: TGTGCCAGCAGCCAAACCTCGACAGGGGGCGCCTATAATTCACCCCTCCACTTT. Its protein is CASSQTSTGGAYNSPLHF.

V and J are TRBV30 and TRBJ2-1, with TRBD2 identical over 15 bases. This CDR3 contains 17 residues. Germline trimming cut 8 bases from V and 6 bases from J; bases unmatched to any gene: 14. Germline V CDR1 and CDR2: GTSNPN, SVGIG (reference sequence). The chain's CDR3 is CAVDGRTSGRALNEQFF. In nucleotides, the CDR3 is TGTGCCGTGGACGGTAGGACTAGCGGGAGGGCACTCAATGAGCAGTTCTTC. Based on the CDR3 plus reference TRBV30 and TRBJ2-1, the full variable domain is SQTIHQWPATLVQPVGSPLSLECTVEGTSNPNLYWYRQAAGRGLQLLFYSVGIGQISSEVPQNLSASRPQDRQFILSSKKLLLSDSGFYLCAVDGRTSGRALNEQFFGPGTRLTVL.

This chain connects TRBV6-6 to TRBJ2-1, with D unclear. Trimming removed 0 bases at V and 4 bases at J, with 4 bases between. The CDR3 runs to 13 residues. Germline loops: CDR1 MNHNY, CDR2 SVGAGI (reference sequence). DNA for the CDR3: TGTGCCAGCAGTTACTCACTGTACAATGAGCAGTTCTTC. Encoded protein: CASSYSLYNEQFF.